This entry lists 13 T cell receptor beta chains sequenced from one sample in a study of human T cells and chemical hapten exposure. One entry per CDR3 protein, called by TCRdb with MiXCR from the RACE reads. The sample yields some 57,000 distinct CDR3 sequences, about 10% seen once. Time point meaning: patch test 2, 6 weeks after DPC sensitization. The treatment is: therapeutic diphenylcyclopropenone sensitization with weekly scalp DPC. The specimen was whole blood, collected in connection with sensitization to the hapten diphenylcyclopropenone (DPC). Receptors originate from a woman between 50 and 59 years old with alopecia areata. Some clones in this sample may be carry-over from other donors' samples.

The sample holds many counts of this clonotype. The J gene is TRBJ1-6, the V gene TRBV20-1; D possibly corresponds to TRBD1 (5 bases). Germline V gene lookup returns CDR1 DFQATT and CDR2 SNEGSKA (reference sequence). There are 15 residues in the CDR3. V gave up 2 bases and J gave up 7 bases, with 15 bases separating them. The CDR3 here is CSARPLGRVNSPLHF. The DNA of the CDR3 is TGCAGTGCTAGACCCCTGGGCAGGGTGAATTCACCCCTCCACTTT.

This clonotype was counted many times. The chain carries TRBV5-1 and TRBJ1-2; no clear D. Germline values: CDR1 SGHRS, CDR2 YFSETQ. The CDR3 has 13 amino acids. The V gene lost 4 bases and the J gene lost 2 bases, with 9 bases spanning the gap. CDR3 region: CASSEGLNYGYTF. The CDR3 coding sequence is TGCGCCAGCAGCGAGGGTCTGAACTATGGCTACACCTTC.

The sample holds a few counts of this clonotype. The J gene is TRBJ1-4, the V gene TRBV7-2; the D gene is possibly TRBD1 (5 bases). CDR1 and CDR2 (germline): SGHTA, FQGNSA. Trimming took off 4 bases at V and 8 bases at J, with 8 bases between the two ends. There are 12 residues in the CDR3. CDR3 DNA sequence: TGTGCCAGCAGCTCGGGGGTAGAAAAACTGTTTTTT. Encoded protein: CASSSGVEKLFF.

In this sample, this clonotype turned up many times. The V gene is TRBV28, the J gene TRBJ1-1; D gene unclear. The V end lost 6 bases, the J end lost 4 bases, and 15 bases lay between the germline ends. Germline CDR1 reads MDHEN; CDR2 reads SYDVKM. The CDR3 is made up of 14 amino acids. CDR3 in DNA: TGTGCCAGCAGACTCCAAGTGGGTCTCACTGAAGCTTTCTTT. As protein: CASRLQVGLTEAFF.

CDR3 nucleotide sequence: TGTGCCAGCAGTTCCACTTCGTCCCACCAGCCCCAGCATTTT. Protein product: CASSSTSSHQPQHF. This chain connects TRBV6-2 or TRBV6-3 to TRBJ1-5; D ambiguous. Between the trimmed V and J ends, which lost 4 bases and 7 bases, there was a span of 14 bases. The germline gives CDR1 MNHEY, CDR2 SVGEGT. This CDR3 spans 14 amino acids.

This clonotype was seen a handful of times. V usage is TRBV7-2 and J usage is TRBJ2-3; 8 bases map to TRBD1. This CDR3 contains 13 residues. CDR1 and CDR2 from the germline V gene are SGHTA and FQGNSA. V lost 5 bases to trimming and J lost 3 bases; unmatched junction nucleotides: 1. Here the CDR3 DNA reads TGTGCCAGCAGCCGGGACAGGACAGATACGCAGTATTTT. This gives the protein CASSRDRTDTQYF.

This sequence joins TRBV5-1 and TRBJ2-6; no definite D call. The germline V gene has CDR1 SGHRS and CDR2 YFSETQ. CDR3 length equals 16 residues. The V and J ends lost 0 bases and 0 bases respectively, with 7 bases between them. The CDR3 DNA reads TGCGCCAGCAGCTTGGGTTGGAACTCTGGGGCCAACGTCCTGACTTTC. Protein sequence: CASSLGWNSGANVLTF.

This clonotype was found many times. The CDR3 loop reads CASSPGTGELNTEAFF. CDR3 nucleotide sequence: TGCGCCAGCAGCCCTGGGACAGGAGAGTTGAACACTGAAGCTTTCTTT. The gene calls are TRBV4-3 and TRBJ1-1; 8 bases match TRBD1. From germline, CDR1 is LGHNA and CDR2 YSLEER. CDR3 length: 16 residues. The V gene end was trimmed by 4 bases and the J gene end by 0 bases; junction bases not matched to a gene: 7.

This clonotype was seen at least ten times. The chain carries TRBV18 and TRBJ1-2; the D is unclear. The CDR3 is 13 amino acids. With 3 bases removed from V and 6 bases from J, the gap between germline ends came to 11 bases. Germline-derived CDR1 and CDR2 are KGHSH and LQKENI. The CDR3: CASSPAPGNGYTF. CDR3 nucleotides: TGTGCCAGCTCACCCGCTCCGGGAAATGGCTACACCTTC.

This clonotype has more than one count but fewer than ten. J is TRBJ1-4 and V is TRBV6-1, with D possibly being TRBD1 (5 bases). The germline V and J ends were trimmed by 4 bases and 7 bases, with 7 bases remaining between them. The germline V gene has CDR1 MNHNS and CDR2 SASEGT. The CDR3 length is 12 residues. The CDR3 is CASSGQPEKLFF. CDR3 coding DNA: TGTGCCAGCAGTGGACAGCCTGAAAAACTGTTTTTT.

This clonotype was recorded a few times. J is TRBJ2-7 and V is TRBV6-2 or TRBV6-3; 8 nucleotides align to TRBD1. In germline, CDR1 is MNHEY, CDR2 SVGEGT. This CDR3 has 17 amino acids. V shed 0 bases, J shed 1 base, and the junction held 8 bases outside the gene matches. CDR3 amino acids: CASSYSTTGVSSYEQYF. CDR3 in DNA: TGTGCCAGCAGTTACTCCACGACAGGGGTTTCTTCCTACGAGCAGTACTTC.

In this sample, this clonotype turned up many times. V is TRBV6-6 and J is TRBJ1-4; perhaps TRBD1 as D (6 bases). The CDR3 has 15 amino acids. Germline CDR1 reads MNHNY; CDR2 reads SVGAGI (reference sequence). The V and J ends lost 1 base and 2 bases respectively, with 8 bases between them. The CDR3 is CASSYLGGTNEKLFF. The CDR3 coding sequence is TGTGCCAGCAGTTACTTGGGGGGCACTAATGAAAAACTGTTTTTT.

The chain recombines TRBV12-3 or TRBV12-4 with TRBJ2-7, with TRBD1 matching over 9 bases. The CDR3 is 18 residues long. V gave up 3 bases and J gave up 5 bases; unmatched junction bases: 17. This CDR3 reads CASSFTLTPGQGVHEQYF. In DNA, the CDR3 is TGTGCCAGCAGTTTTACATTAACTCCGGGACAGGGAGTACACGAGCAGTACTTC.